The present entry profiles one T cell receptor (beta chain) with its context. Repertoires were generated with immunoSEQ multiplex PCR, while TCRdb's copy carries only in-frame clones and drops some. The data show about 85,000 clones, with about 91% seen just once and approximately 5% held by the top ten. The data originate from a study of blood T cell repertoires in COVID-19. The clonotype comes from a woman of 80 years or more with acute or convalescent COVID-19. Sequencing was performed on peripheral blood.

The CDR3 protein is CASSSRDSSYEQYF. The CDR3 DNA sequence: TGTGCCAGCAGCTCCCGAGACAGCTCCTACGAGCAGTACTTC. The chain is built from TRBV7-8 and TRBJ2-7; tentatively, D is TRBD1 (5 bases). This CDR3 has 14 residues. Trimming shortened V by 4 bases and J by 0 bases, and 10 bases separated the two germline ends. CDR1 and CDR2 (germline): SGHVS, FQNEAQ.